This T cell receptor (beta chain) derives from a study of shared clonotypes between healthy human individuals. About the research overall: The composition of the donors was a couple of women and a few men aged 18 to 49. Per-donor plates numbered three CD4 naive, three CD4 memory, two CD8 naive and one CD8 memory.

CD45RA+ naive and CD45RA-negative memory subsets were separated from CD4+ cells. Genomic DNA from each subset was divided evenly over several immunoSEQ plates. Produced via immunoSEQ multiplex PCR; TCRdb's table is partial and in-frame only. The sample shows about 660,000 clones, around 74% of them seen only once. Germline V CDR1 and CDR2: MNHNY, SVGAGI (reference sequence). Losses at the gene ends were 5 bases for V and 3 bases for J; bases not matched to a gene: 7. There are 15 residues in the CDR3. The TCR comes from a woman under 40 in good health. The specimen sequenced was memory CD4+ T cells sorted from blood. Stated subset: CD45RA-negative fraction. J is TRBJ1-2 and V is TRBV6-6; 9 bases agree with TRBD1. In DNA form, the CDR3 reads TGTGCCAGCAGTGGAAAGGACAGGGGAGACTATGGCTACACCTTC. Translating gives CASSGKDRGDYGYTF.